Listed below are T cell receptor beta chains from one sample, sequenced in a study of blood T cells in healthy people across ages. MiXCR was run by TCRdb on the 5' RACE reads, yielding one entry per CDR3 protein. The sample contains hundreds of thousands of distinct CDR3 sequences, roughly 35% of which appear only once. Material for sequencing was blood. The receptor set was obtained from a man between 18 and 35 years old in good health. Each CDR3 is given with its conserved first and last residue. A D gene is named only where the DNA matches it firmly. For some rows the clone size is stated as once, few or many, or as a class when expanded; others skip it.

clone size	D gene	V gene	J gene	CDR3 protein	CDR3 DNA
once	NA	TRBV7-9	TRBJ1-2	CASRPGGSYGYTF	TGTGCCAGCAGGCCGGGAGGGAGCTATGGCTACACCTTC
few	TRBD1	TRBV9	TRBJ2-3	CASSANQRLGQGASTDTQYF	TGTGCCAGCAGCGCCAACCAGCGCCTCGGACAGGGGGCCAGCACAGATACGCAGTATTTT
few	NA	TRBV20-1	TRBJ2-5	CSARGGTEYQETQYF	TGCAGTGCTAGAGGTGGCACTGAGTACCAAGAGACCCAGTACTTC
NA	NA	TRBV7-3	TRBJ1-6	CASSTGYGSNSPLHF	TGTGCCAGCAGCACCGGCTACGGGTCGAATTCACCCCTCCACTTT
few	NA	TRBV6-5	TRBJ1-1	CASMGMGEAFF	TGTGCCAGCATGGGAATGGGTGAAGCTTTCTTT
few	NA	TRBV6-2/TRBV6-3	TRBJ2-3	CASSQHRDVTDTQYF	TGTGCCAGCAGTCAACATCGGGATGTCACAGATACGCAGTATTTT
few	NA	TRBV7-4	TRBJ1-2	CAPPEGQSYGYTF	TGTGCCCCCCCGGAGGGGCAAAGCTATGGCTACACCTTC
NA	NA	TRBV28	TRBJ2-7	CASIKSGAWAIEQYF	TGTGCCAGCATTAAATCAGGGGCTTGGGCCATCGAGCAGTACTTC
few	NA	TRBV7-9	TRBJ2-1	CASSPTINEQFF	TGTGCCAGCAGCCCGACTATCAATGAGCAGTTCTTC
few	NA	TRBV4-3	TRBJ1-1	CASSQGIGGGGSPSTEAFF	TGCGCCAGCAGCCAAGGGATAGGAGGGGGGGGTTCGCCGAGTACTGAAGCTTTCTTT
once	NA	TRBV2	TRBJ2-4	CASRETGILAKNIQYF	TGTGCCAGCAGGGAGACGGGGATCTTAGCCAAAAACATTCAGTACTTC
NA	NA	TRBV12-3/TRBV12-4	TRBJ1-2	CASSLAGRVPLGGYTF	TGTGCCAGCAGTTTAGCCGGCAGGGTCCCTCTGGGAGGCTACACCTTC
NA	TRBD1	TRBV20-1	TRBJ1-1	CSAHSDRGNTEAFF	TGCAGTGCTCACTCGGACAGGGGGAACACTGAAGCTTTCTTT
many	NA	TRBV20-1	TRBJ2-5	CSASLETQYF	TGCAGTGCTAGTCTGGAGACCCAGTACTTC
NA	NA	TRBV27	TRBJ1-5	CASSKEGRRGNQPQHF	TGTGCCAGCAGTAAGGAAGGGAGGCGCGGCAATCAGCCCCAGCATTTT
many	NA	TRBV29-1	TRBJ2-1	CSVEGPSNEQFF	TGCAGCGTGGAGGGCCCTAGCAATGAGCAGTTCTTC
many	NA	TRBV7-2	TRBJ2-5	CASSLWGQETQYF	TGTGCCAGCAGCTTATGGGGTCAAGAGACCCAGTACTTC
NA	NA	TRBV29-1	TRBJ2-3	CSVEVVADTQYF	TGCAGCGTTGAAGTAGTGGCAGATACGCAGTATTTT
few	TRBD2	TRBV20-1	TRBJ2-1	CSAETSGGAYNEQFF	TGCAGTGCCGAGACTAGCGGGGGGGCGTACAATGAGCAGTTCTTC
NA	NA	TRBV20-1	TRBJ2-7	CSAKRGRSSYEQYF	TGCAGTGCCAAGAGGGGCAGAAGCTCCTACGAGCAGTACTTC
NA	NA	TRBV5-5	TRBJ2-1	CASSIEETQFF	TGTGCCAGCAGCATTGAGGAGACCCAGTTCTTC
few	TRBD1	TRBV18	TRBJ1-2	CASSPSGKTGSFNYGYTF	TGTGCCAGCTCACCATCGGGAAAGACAGGGAGTTTCAACTATGGCTACACCTTC
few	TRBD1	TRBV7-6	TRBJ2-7	CASSPQQGASYEQYF	TGTGCCAGCAGCCCGCAACAGGGGGCCTCCTACGAGCAGTACTTC
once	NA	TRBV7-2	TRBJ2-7	CTSNPRAGEETQYF	TGTACCAGCAACCCCAGAGCCGGGGAGGAGACTCAGTACTTC
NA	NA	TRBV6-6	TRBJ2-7	CASSTGVRFEQYF	TGTGCCAGCTCCACGGGGGTTCGGTTCGAGCAGTACTTC
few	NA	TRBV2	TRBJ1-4	CASVRGLGATNEKLFF	TGTGCCAGCGTCAGGGGACTCGGGGCAACTAATGAAAAACTGTTTTTT
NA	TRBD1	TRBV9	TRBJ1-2	CASSVADRTPGDYGYTF	TGTGCCAGCAGCGTAGCGGACAGGACCCCCGGGGACTATGGCTACACCTTC
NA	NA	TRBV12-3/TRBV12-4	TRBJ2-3	CASSRGVAADTQYF	TGTGCCAGCAGCCGCGGCGTGGCGGCAGATACGCAGTATTTT
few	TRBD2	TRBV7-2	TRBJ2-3	CASSKWTSSTDTQYF	TGTGCCAGCAGCAAATGGACTAGCTCCACAGATACGCAGTATTTT
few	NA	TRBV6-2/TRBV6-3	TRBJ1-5	CASGCEGVGSQPQHF	TGTGCCAGTGGATGTGAGGGGGTGGGTAGTCAGCCCCAGCATTTT
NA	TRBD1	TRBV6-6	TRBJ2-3	CASRGPGQGSTDTQYF	TGTGCCAGCAGAGGACCGGGACAGGGTAGCACAGATACGCAGTATTTT
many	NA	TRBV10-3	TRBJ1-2	CAISESSAGEAGYTF	TGTGCCATCAGTGAGTCGAGTGCAGGGGAAGCTGGCTACACCTTC
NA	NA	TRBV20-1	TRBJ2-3	CSARDLEGTDTQYF	TGCAGTGCTAGAGATTTAGAGGGCACCGATACGCAGTATTTT
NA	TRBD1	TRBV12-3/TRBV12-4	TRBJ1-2	CASSPADREHYGYTF	TGTGCCAGCAGTCCCGCGGACAGGGAGCACTATGGCTACACCTTC
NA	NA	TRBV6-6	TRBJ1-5	CATSAGVTQPQHF	TGTGCCACCTCTGCAGGGGTCACCCAGCCCCAGCATTTT
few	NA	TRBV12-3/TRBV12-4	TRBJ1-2	CASSWSQRSNYGYTF	TGTGCCAGCAGTTGGAGTCAGCGAAGTAACTATGGCTACACCTTC
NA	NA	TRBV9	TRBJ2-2	CASRDAGELFF	TGTGCCAGTAGGGACGCCGGGGAGCTGTTTTTT
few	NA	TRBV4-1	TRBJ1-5	CASSQVVGTSTQHF	TGCGCCAGCAGCCAAGTCGTCGGAACTTCCACCCAGCATTTT
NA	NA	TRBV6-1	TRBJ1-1	CASSAARGVTEAFF	TGTGCCAGCAGCGCCGCGCGGGGGGTCACTGAAGCTTTCTTT
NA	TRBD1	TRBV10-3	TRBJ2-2	CATATGDTGELFF	TGTGCCACTGCCACAGGGGACACCGGGGAGCTGTTTTTT
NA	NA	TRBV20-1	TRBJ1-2	CSATDGNCGYTF	TGCAGTGCTACGGACGGTAACTGTGGCTACACCTTC
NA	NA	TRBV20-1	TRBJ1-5	CSAHVGENSNQPQHF	TGCAGTGCACACGTTGGGGAAAATAGCAATCAGCCCCAGCATTTT
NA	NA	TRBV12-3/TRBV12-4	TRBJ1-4	CASSYTGREKPFF	TGTGCCAGCAGTTACACAGGGAGAGAAAAACCGTTTTTT
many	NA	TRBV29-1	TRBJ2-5	CSVDRRPQETQYF	TGCAGCGTAGACCGTCGGCCGCAAGAGACCCAGTACTTC
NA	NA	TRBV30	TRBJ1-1	CAWRRKGLNTEAFF	TGTGCCTGGAGGCGTAAGGGTTTGAACACTGAAGCTTTCTTT
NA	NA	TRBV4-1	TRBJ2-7	CASSQDQTEGFVHEQYF	TGCGCCAGCAGCCAAGATCAAACAGAGGGTTTTGTACATGAGCAGTACTTC
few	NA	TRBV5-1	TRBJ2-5	CASSPGGQQETQYF	TGCGCCAGCAGCCCCGGGGGACAGCAAGAGACCCAGTACTTC
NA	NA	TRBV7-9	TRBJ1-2	CASSDQVGDYYGYTF	TGTGCCAGCAGCGACCAAGTAGGGGACTACTATGGCTACACCTTC
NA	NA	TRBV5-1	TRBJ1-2	CASSLSSSPTYGYTF	TGCGCCAGCAGCTTGTCCTCTTCCCCTACTTATGGCTACACCTTC
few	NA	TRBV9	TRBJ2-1	CASSVARGDNEQFF	TGTGCCAGCAGCGTAGCGAGGGGGGACAATGAGCAGTTCTTC
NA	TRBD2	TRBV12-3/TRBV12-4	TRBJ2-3	CASSLVTGGADTQYF	TGTGCCAGCAGTTTAGTGACGGGGGGAGCAGATACGCAGTATTTT
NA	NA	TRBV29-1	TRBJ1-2	CSVRGQFYGYTF	TGCAGCGTGAGGGGACAATTCTATGGCTACACCTTC
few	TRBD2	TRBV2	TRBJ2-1	CASTTSGGAAEQFF	TGTGCCAGCACGACTAGCGGGGGGGCGGCTGAGCAGTTCTTC